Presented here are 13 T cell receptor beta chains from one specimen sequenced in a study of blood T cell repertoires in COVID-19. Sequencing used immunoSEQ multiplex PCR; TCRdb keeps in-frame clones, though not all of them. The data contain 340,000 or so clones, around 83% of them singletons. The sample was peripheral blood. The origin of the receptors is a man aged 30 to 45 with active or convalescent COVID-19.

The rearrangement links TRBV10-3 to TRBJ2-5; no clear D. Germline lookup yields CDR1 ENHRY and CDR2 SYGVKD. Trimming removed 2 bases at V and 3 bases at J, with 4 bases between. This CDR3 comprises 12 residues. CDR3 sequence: CAISETEETQYF. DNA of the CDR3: TGTGCCATCAGTGAGACAGAAGAGACCCAGTACTTC.

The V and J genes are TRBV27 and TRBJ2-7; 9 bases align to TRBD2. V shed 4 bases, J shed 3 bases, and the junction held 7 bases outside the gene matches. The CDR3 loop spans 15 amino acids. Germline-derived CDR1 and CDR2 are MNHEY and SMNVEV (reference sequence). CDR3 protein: CASSYPGLAIYEQYF. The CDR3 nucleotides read TGTGCCAGCAGTTATCCGGGACTAGCAATCTACGAGCAGTACTTC.

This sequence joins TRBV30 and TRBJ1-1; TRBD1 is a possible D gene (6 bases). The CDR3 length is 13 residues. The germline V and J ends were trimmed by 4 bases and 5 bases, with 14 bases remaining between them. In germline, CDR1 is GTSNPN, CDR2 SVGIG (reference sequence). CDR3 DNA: TGTGCCTGGAACCTAGGGGGTTGGACTGAAGCTTTCTTT. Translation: CAWNLGGWTEAFF.

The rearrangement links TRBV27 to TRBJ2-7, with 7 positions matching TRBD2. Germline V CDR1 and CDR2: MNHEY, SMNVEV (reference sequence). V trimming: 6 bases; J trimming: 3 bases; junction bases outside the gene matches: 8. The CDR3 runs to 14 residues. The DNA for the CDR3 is TGTGCCAGCAGCTCCCTCTTAGCGGGCTACGAGCAGTACTTC. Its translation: CASSSLLAGYEQYF.

The CDR3 protein is CASNRGRGYTGELFF. As DNA, the CDR3 is TGTGCCAGCAATCGCGGCAGGGGGTACACCGGGGAGCTGTTTTTT. V usage is TRBV2 and J usage is TRBJ2-2; 7 nucleotides line up with TRBD1. V was pared by 7 bases and J by 3 bases, with 8 bases of the junction left unmatched. The germline V gene has CDR1 SNHLY and CDR2 FYNNEI. The CDR3 length is 15 residues. Filled out from reference TRBV2 and TRBJ2-2, the complete variable domain reads EPEVTQTPSHQVTQMGQEVILRCVPISNHLYFYWYRQILGQKVEFLVSFYNNEISEKSEIFDDQFSVERPDGSNFTLKIRSTKLEDSAMYFCASNRGRGYTGELFFGEGSRLTVL.

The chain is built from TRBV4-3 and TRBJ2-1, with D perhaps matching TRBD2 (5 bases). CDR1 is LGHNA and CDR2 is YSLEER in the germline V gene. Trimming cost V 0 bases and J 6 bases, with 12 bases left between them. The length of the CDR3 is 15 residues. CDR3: CASSQDFAGLNEQFF. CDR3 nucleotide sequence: TGCGCCAGCAGCCAAGATTTTGCGGGTCTCAATGAGCAGTTCTTC.

The CDR3 reads CASSSGAGASTDTQYF. Here the CDR3 DNA reads TGTGCCAGCAGCTCTGGAGCGGGAGCTAGCACAGATACGCAGTATTTT. The chain uses TRBV11-3 and TRBJ2-3; 8 bases are shared with TRBD2. Germline-derived CDR1 and CDR2 are SGHNT and YENEEA. With 4 bases clipped from V and 0 bases from J, the junction kept 6 bases outside the gene matches. The CDR3 sequence is 16 residues long.

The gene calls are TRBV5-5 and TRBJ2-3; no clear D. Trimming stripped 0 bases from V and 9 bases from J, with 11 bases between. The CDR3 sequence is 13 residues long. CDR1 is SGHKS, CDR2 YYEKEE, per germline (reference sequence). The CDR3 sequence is CASSLGALMTQYF. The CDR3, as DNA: TGTGCCAGCAGCTTGGGTGCGTTGATGACGCAGTATTTT.

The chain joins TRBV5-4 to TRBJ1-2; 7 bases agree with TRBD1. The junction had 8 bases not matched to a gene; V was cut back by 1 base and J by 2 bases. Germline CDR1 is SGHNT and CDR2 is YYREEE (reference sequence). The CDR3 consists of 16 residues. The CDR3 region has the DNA TGTGCCAGCAGCTTGAGAAGGGGGCTCCAGAACTATGGCTACACCTTC. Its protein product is CASSLRRGLQNYGYTF.

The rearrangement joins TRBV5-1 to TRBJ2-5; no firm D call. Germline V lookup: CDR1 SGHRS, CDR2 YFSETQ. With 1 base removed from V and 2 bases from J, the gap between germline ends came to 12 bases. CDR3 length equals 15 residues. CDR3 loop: CASSLSGRMQETQYF. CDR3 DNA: TGCGCCAGCAGCTTGTCGGGTAGGATGCAAGAGACCCAGTACTTC.

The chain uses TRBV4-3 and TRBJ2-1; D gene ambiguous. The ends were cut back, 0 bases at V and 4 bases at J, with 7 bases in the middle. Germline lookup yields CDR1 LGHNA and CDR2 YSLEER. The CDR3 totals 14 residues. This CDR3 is CASSQDPRYNEQFF. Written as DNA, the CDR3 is TGCGCCAGCAGCCAAGATCCCAGATACAATGAGCAGTTCTTC.

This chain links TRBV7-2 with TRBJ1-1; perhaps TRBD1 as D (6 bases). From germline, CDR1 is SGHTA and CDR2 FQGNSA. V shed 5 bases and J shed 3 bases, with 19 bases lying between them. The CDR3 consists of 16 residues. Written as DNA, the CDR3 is TGTGCCAGCAGCCTGAGCAGCCCCAGGGGTGACACTGAAGCTTTCTTT. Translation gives CASSLSSPRGDTEAFF. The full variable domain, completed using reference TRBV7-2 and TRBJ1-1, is GAGVSQSPSNKVTEKGKDVELRCDPISGHTALYWYRQSLGQGLEFLIYFQGNSAPDKSGLPSDRFSAERTGGSVSTLTIQRTQQEDSAVYLCASSLSSPRGDTEAFFGQGTRLTVV.

The DNA of the CDR3 is TGTGCCAGCAGTTTGGGCAGGTACAATGAGCAGTTCTTC. Translation: CASSLGRYNEQFF. The chain employs TRBV28 and TRBJ2-1; no clear D gene. There are 13 residues in the CDR3. V lost 3 bases, J lost 4 bases, and 7 bases lay in between. Per germline, CDR1 MDHEN and CDR2 SYDVKM.